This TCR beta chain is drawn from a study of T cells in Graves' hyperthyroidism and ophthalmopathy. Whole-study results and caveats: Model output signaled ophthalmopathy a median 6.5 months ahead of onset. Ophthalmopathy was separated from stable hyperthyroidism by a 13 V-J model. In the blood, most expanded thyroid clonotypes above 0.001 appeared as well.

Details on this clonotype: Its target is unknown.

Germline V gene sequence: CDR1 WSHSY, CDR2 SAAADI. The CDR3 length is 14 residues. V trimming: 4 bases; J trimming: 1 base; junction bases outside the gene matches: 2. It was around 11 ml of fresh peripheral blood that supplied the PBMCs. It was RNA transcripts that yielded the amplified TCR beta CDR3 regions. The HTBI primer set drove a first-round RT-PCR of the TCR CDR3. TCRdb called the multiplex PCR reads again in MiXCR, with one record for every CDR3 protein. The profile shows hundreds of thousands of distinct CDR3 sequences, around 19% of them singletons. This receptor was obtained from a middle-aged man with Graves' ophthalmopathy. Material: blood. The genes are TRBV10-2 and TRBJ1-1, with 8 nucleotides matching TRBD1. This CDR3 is CASSVQGANTEAFF. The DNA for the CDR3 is TGCGCCAGCAGTGTTCAGGGGGCGAACACTGAAGCTTTCTTT.